This T cell receptor beta chain was identified in a study of control samples from healthy donors and cancer patients. CDR1 and CDR2 from the germline V gene are MNHEY and SVGAGI. V gave up 6 bases and J gave up 8 bases; unmatched junction bases: 7. CDR3 length: 13 residues. This table comes from immunoSEQ multiplex PCR, and its TCRdb copy is limited to in-frame clones, with some not included. The sample yields about 130,000 clones, 80% to 95% seen once. The clonotype originates from a man between 18 and 29 years old in good health. V usage is TRBV6-5 and J usage is TRBJ1-2, with 9 bases lining up with TRBD1. The sequenced sample consisted of blood. CDR3 amino acids: CASRTGTGKGYTF. The CDR3 DNA reads as TGTGCCAGCAGAACCGGGACAGGGAAGGGCTACACCTTC.